This T cell receptor beta chain was documented in a study of shared clonotypes between healthy human individuals. About the study: Three CD4 naive, three CD4 memory, two CD8 naive and one CD8 memory plate were used per donor.

Germline V gene sequence: CDR1 SGDLS, CDR2 YYNGEE. The CDR3 runs 16 residues. Trimming left V 0 bases short and J 2 bases short, with 13 bases between. This was a deep-level run. It was across several immunoSEQ plates that each subset's genomic DNA was evenly split. In the study's own analysis: For the immunoSEQ data, sequences were junction-only without quality scores, so filtering differed. This table comes from immunoSEQ multiplex PCR, and its TCRdb copy is limited to in-frame clones, with some not included. For V, J and clone size, that table is used; D and trimming come from the DNA. The sample yields 2 million to 2.5 million clones, 85% to 95% seen once.

The receptor's source is a man younger than 35 in good health. Some clones in this sample may be carry-over from other donors' samples. The chain recombines TRBV9 with TRBJ2-3; tentatively, D is TRBD2 (6 bases). The sequenced sample was naive CD4+ T cells from PBMCs. As to subset: CD45RA+ positively selected. CDR3 DNA sequence: TGTGCCAGCAGCGTAGGCGGGACGGAATACACAGATACGCAGTATTTT. Protein product: CASSVGGTEYTDTQYF.